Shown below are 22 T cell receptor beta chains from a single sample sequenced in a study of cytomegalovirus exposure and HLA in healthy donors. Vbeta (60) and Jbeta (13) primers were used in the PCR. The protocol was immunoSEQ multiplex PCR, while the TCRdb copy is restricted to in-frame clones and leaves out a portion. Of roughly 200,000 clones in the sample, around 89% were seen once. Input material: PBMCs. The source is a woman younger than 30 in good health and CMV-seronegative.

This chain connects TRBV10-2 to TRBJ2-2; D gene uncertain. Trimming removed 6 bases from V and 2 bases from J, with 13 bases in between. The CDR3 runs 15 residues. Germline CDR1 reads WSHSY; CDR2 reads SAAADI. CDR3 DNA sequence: TGCGCCAGCAGGACCGGCGGAGCCAACACCGGGGAGCTGTTTTTT. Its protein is CASRTGGANTGELFF.

DNA for the CDR3: TGTGCCAGCAGCCTGGACACTACCGGGGAGCTGTTTTTT. This sequence encodes CASSLDTTGELFF. The chain is built from TRBV7-9 and TRBJ2-2; TRBD1 might be the D (5 bases). From germline, CDR1 is SEHNR and CDR2 FQNEAQ (reference sequence). The V end was cut by 5 bases, the J end by 5 bases, with 9 bases between. The CDR3 is 13 residues long.

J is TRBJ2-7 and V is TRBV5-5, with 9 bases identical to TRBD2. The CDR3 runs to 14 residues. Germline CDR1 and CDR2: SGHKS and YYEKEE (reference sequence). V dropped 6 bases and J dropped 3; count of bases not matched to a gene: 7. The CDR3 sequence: CASTVLAGDYEQYF. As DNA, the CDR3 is TGTGCCAGCACCGTGTTAGCGGGGGACTACGAGCAGTACTTC.

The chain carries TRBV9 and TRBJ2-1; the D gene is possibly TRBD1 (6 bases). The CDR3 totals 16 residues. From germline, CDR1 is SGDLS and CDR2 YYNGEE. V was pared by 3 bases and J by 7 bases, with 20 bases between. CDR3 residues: CASSEGVGTLWNEQFF. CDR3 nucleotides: TGTGCCAGCAGCGAGGGGGTCGGGACCCTGTGGAATGAGCAGTTCTTC.

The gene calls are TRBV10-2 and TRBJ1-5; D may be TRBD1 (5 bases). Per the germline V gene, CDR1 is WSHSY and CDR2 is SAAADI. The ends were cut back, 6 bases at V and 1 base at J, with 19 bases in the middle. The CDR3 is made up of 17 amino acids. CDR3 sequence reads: CASSRGRGVSSNQPQHF. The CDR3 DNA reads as TGCGCCAGCAGCAGAGGGCGGGGGGTCTCGAGCAATCAGCCCCAGCATTTT.

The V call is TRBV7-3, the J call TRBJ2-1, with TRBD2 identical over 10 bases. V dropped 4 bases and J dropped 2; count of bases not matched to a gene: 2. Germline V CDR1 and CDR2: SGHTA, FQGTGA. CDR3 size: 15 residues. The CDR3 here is CASSSSGSAYNEQFF. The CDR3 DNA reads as TGTGCCAGCAGCTCTAGCGGGAGTGCCTACAATGAGCAGTTCTTC.

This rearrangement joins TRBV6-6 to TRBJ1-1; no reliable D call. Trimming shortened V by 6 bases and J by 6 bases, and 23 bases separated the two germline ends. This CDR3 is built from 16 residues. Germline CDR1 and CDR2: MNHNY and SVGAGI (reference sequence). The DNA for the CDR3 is TGTGCCAGCAGCCGAGACCCCCAGAGGACTTCAGCTGAAGCTTTCTTT. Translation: CASSRDPQRTSAEAFF.

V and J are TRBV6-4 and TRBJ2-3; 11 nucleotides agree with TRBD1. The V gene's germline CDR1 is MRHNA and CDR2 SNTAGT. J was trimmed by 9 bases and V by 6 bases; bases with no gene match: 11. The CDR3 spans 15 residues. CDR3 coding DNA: TGTGCCAGCAGAAGGACAGGGGGCGGATTAGAGACGCAGTATTTT. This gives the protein CASRRTGGGLETQYF.

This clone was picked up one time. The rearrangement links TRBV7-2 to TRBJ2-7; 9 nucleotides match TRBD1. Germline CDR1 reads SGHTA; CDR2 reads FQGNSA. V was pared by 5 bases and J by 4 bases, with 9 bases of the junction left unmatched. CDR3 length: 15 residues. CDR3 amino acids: CASSGTGTGRYEQYF. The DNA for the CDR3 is TGTGCCAGCAGCGGAACCGGGACAGGGAGATACGAGCAGTACTTC.

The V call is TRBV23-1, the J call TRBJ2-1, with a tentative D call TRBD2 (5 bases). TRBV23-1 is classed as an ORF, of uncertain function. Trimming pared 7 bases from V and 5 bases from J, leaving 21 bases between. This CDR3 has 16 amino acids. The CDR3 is CASTRGRTLPNNEQFF. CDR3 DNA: TGCGCCAGCACCCGAGGGCGGACTTTACCAAACAATGAGCAGTTCTTC.

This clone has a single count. The CDR3 DNA reads TGTGCCAGCAGCCAAGGGACAGCCCTCACCGGGGAGCTGTTTTTT. Its protein is CASSQGTALTGELFF. The chain uses TRBV2 and TRBJ2-2; 7 bases line up with TRBD1. V trimming: 6 bases; J trimming: 4 bases; junction bases outside the gene matches: 8. This CDR3 is built from 15 residues. Per the germline V gene, CDR1 is SNHLY and CDR2 is FYNNEI.

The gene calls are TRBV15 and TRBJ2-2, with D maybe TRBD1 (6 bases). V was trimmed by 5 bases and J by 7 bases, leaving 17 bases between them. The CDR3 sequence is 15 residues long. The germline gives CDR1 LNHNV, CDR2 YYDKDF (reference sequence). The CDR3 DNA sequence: TGTGCCACCAGCTCTGGGGGCCGGGTGAGCGGGGAGCTGTTTTTT. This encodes CATSSGGRVSGELFF.

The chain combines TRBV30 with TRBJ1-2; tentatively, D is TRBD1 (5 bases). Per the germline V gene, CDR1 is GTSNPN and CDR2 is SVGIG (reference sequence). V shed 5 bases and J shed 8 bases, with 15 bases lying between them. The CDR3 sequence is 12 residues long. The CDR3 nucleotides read TGTGCCTGGGGCCAGGGCACTAAGGGCTACACCTTC. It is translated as CAWGQGTKGYTF.

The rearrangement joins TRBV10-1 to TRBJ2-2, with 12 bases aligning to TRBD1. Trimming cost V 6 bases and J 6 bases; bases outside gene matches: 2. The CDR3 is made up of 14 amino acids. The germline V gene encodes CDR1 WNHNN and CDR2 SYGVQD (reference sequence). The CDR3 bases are TGCGCCAGCAGAGGGACAGGGGGCCCCGGGGAGCTGTTTTTT. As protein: CASRGTGGPGELFF.

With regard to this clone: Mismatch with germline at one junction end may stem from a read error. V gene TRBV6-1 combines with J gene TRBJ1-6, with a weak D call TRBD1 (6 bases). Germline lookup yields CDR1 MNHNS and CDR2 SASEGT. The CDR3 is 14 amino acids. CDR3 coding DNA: TGTGCCGGCAGGTTACAGGGTGAGAATTCACCCCTCCACTTT. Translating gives CAGRLQGENSPLHF.

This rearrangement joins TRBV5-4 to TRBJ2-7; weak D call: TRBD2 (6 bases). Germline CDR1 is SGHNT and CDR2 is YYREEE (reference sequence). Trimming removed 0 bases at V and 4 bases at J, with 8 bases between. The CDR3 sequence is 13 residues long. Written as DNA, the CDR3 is TGTGCCAGCAGCTTGGTGAGCGGGTACGAGCAGTACTTC. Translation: CASSLVSGYEQYF.

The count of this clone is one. The CDR3 nucleotides are TGCAGCGTTGAAGATTCAGGCAACAACTATGGCTACACCTTC. Protein product: CSVEDSGNNYGYTF. The chain joins TRBV29-1 to TRBJ1-2; D gene unclear. This CDR3 has 14 residues. Germline V gives CDR1 SQVTM, CDR2 ANQGSEA. V lost 0 bases, J lost 2 bases, and 10 bases lay in between. The variable domain in full, with the rest retrieved from reference TRBV29-1 and TRBJ1-2, is SAVISQKPSRDICQRGTSLTIQCQVDSQVTMMFWYRQQPGQSLTLIATANQGSEATYESGFVIDKFPISRPNLTFSTLTVSNMSPEDSSIYLCSVEDSGNNYGYTFGSGTRLTVV.

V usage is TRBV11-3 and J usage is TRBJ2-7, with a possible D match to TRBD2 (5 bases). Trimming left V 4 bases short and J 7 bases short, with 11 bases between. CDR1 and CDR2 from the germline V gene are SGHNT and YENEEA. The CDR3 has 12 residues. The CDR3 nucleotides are TGTGCCAGCAGCTCCCTCCCGGGGGAGCAGTACTTC. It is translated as CASSSLPGEQYF.

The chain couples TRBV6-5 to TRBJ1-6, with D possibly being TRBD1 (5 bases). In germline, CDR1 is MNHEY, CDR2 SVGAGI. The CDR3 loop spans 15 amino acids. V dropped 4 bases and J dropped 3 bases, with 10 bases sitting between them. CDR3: CASSSNGGYNSPLHF. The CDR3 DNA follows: TGTGCCAGCAGTTCCAACGGGGGCTATAATTCACCCCTCCACTTT.

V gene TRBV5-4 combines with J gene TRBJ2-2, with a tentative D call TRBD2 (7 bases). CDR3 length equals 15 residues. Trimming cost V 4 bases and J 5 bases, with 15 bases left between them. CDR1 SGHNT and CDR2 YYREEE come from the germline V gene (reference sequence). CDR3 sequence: CASSLRGAETGELFF. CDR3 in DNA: TGTGCCAGCAGCCTTCGGGGGGCCGAGACCGGGGAGCTGTTTTTT.

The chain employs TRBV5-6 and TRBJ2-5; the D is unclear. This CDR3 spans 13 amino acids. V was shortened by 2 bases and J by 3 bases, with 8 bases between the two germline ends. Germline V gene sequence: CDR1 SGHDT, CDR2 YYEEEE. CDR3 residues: CASSFGTEETQYF. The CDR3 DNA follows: TGTGCCAGCAGCTTCGGTACAGAAGAGACCCAGTACTTC. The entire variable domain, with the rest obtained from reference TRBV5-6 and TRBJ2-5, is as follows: DAGVTQSPTHLIKTRGQQVTLRCSPKSGHDTVSWYQQALGQGPQFIFQYYEEEERQRGNFPDRFSGHQFPNYSSELNVNALLLGDSALYLCASSFGTEETQYFGPGTRLLVL.

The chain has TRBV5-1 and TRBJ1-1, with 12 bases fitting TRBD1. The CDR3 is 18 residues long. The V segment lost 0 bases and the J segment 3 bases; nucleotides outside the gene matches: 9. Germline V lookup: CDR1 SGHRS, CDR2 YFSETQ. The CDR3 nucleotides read TGCGCCAGCAGCTTGGTTGGGACAGGGGGCCTTGGGGACACTGAAGCTTTCTTT. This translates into CASSLVGTGGLGDTEAFF.